The 16 T cell receptor beta chains reported below all come from one sample, sequenced in a study of cytomegalovirus exposure and HLA in healthy donors. The PCR used 60 Vbeta and 13 Jbeta primers. Clones were read by immunoSEQ multiplex PCR, and TCRdb kept only the in-frame ones, dropping some. The sample includes some 220,000 clones, over 75% of them seen just once. The sequenced sample consisted of PBMCs. The receptors were gathered from a boy younger than 18 in good health and CMV-seronegative.

The table lists this clone with a few counts. The chain links TRBV5-1 to TRBJ2-7; TRBD1 might be the D (6 bases). This CDR3 spans 15 amino acids. Trimming shortened V by 0 bases and J by 1 base, and 11 bases separated the two germline ends. CDR1 is SGHRS, CDR2 YFSETQ, per germline. CDR3: CASSLVGGPSYEQYF. CDR3 sequence (DNA): TGCGCCAGCAGCTTGGTTGGGGGCCCTTCCTACGAGCAGTACTTC.

This chain connects TRBV9 to TRBJ2-3; 9 bases match TRBD2. CDR1 and CDR2 (germline): SGDLS, YYNGEE. With 2 bases clipped from V and 4 bases from J, the junction kept 5 bases outside the gene matches. CDR3 length: 15 amino acids. The chain's CDR3 is CASSVIAGVSDTQYF. CDR3 nucleotides: TGTGCCAGCAGCGTCATAGCGGGAGTTTCAGATACGCAGTATTTT.

Concerning this clone: The sample has other DNA sequences that encode this CDR3 too. The DNA for the CDR3 is TGTGCCAGCAGCTTAGGTCAGGGGGGAGAAAAACTGTTTTTT. Translating gives CASSLGQGGEKLFF. The V gene is TRBV7-9, the J gene TRBJ1-4, with 7 positions matching TRBD1. Trimming cost V 1 base and J 8 bases; bases outside gene matches: 4. This CDR3 region has 14 residues. Germline V gene lookup returns CDR1 SEHNR and CDR2 FQNEAQ (reference sequence).

The genes are TRBV25-1 and TRBJ2-1, with 7 bases aligning to TRBD2. CDR1 and CDR2 (germline): MGHDK, SYGVNS. This CDR3 spans 14 amino acids. The J segment lost 4 bases and the V segment lost 6 bases, leaving 6 bases of the junction unmatched. This CDR3 reads CASRAGANYNEQFF. The CDR3, as DNA: TGTGCCAGCAGGGCGGGAGCCAATTACAATGAGCAGTTCTTC.

This clone has just a few counts. This chain connects TRBV30 to TRBJ1-1; no firm D call. This CDR3 is 13 amino acids long. V lost 0 bases and J 1 base, leaving 6 bases between the germline ends. Germline V gene lookup returns CDR1 GTSNPN and CDR2 SVGIG (reference sequence). The CDR3 reads CAWSVLGNTEAFF. Here the CDR3 DNA reads TGTGCCTGGAGTGTTCTCGGGAACACTGAAGCTTTCTTT. The entire variable domain, with the rest obtained from reference TRBV30 and TRBJ1-1, is as follows: SQTIHQWPATLVQPVGSPLSLECTVEGTSNPNLYWYRQAAGRGLQLLFYSVGIGQISSEVPQNLSASRPQDRQFILSSKKLLLSDSGFYLCAWSVLGNTEAFFGQGTRLTVV.

The chain is built from TRBV5-1 and TRBJ1-4, with D perhaps TRBD1 (6 bases). CDR1 and CDR2 (germline): SGHRS, YFSETQ. V lost 3 bases, J lost 11 bases, and 32 bases lay in between. The CDR3 contains 19 residues. As DNA, the CDR3 is TGCGCCAGCAGCTCCAGCTTCCTGACAGGTGGGCCCACGGTGGGGAAACTGTTTTTT. Translating it yields CASSSSFLTGGPTVGKLFF.

V and J are TRBV30 and TRBJ1-2; 9 bases match TRBD1. The ends lost 1 base at V and 5 bases at J; junction bases unmatched: 17. The germline gives CDR1 GTSNPN, CDR2 SVGIG (reference sequence). CDR3 length: 18 residues. The DNA for the CDR3 is TGTGCCTGGAGTGGGCTACGGACAGGGGCTGCTGGGCCATATGGCTACACCTTC. It is translated as CAWSGLRTGAAGPYGYTF. Based on the CDR3 plus reference TRBV30 and TRBJ1-2, the full variable domain is SQTIHQWPATLVQPVGSPLSLECTVEGTSNPNLYWYRQAAGRGLQLLFYSVGIGQISSEVPQNLSASRPQDRQFILSSKKLLLSDSGFYLCAWSGLRTGAAGPYGYTFGSGTRLTVV.

This clone was seen only once. The chain employs TRBV6-1 and TRBJ1-2; TRBD1 might be the D (5 bases). The CDR3 has 12 residues. The germline V and J ends were trimmed by 6 bases and 6 bases, with 11 bases remaining between them. The germline CDR1 and CDR2 sequences are MNHNS and SASEGT. The CDR3 here is CASRVTGDGYTF. CDR3 DNA sequence: TGTGCCAGCAGAGTAACGGGGGATGGCTACACCTTC.

This chain connects TRBV30 to TRBJ2-7, with D possibly matching TRBD2 (5 bases). This CDR3 is built from 15 residues. Germline values: CDR1 GTSNPN, CDR2 SVGIG (reference sequence). Deletions cut 0 bases from V and 1 base from J, with 13 bases between. This CDR3 is CAWSVRAGWSYEQYF. CDR3 DNA: TGTGCCTGGAGTGTAAGGGCGGGCTGGTCCTACGAGCAGTACTTC.

This clone was recorded only once. Compared with germline, one end of the junction differs, possibly owing to a read error. The chain joins TRBV6-1 to TRBJ2-3; 8 bases map to TRBD2. The CDR3 has 20 amino acids. Germline assignment: CDR1 MNHNS and CDR2 SASEGT. The CDR3 sequence is CAGSVVGSGGGYVGTDTQYF. The CDR3 DNA reads TGTGCCGGCAGTGTAGTAGGCTCTGGCGGGGGGTATGTGGGCACAGATACGCAGTATTTT.

This chain connects TRBV29-1 to TRBJ2-3; D uncertain. This CDR3 comprises 12 residues. V gave up 5 bases and J gave up 5 bases, with 11 bases separating them. CDR1 and CDR2 from the germline V gene are SQVTM and ANQGSEA. For the CDR3, the DNA is TGCAGCGTTCTATTCATCGGAGATACGCAGTATTTT. This sequence encodes CSVLFIGDTQYF.

This rearrangement joins TRBV27 to TRBJ2-7, with TRBD1 matching 8 bases. CDR3 length: 14 residues. Trimming cost V 5 bases and J 5 bases; bases outside gene matches: 8. CDR1 MNHEY and CDR2 SMNVEV come from the germline V gene (reference sequence). Written as DNA, the CDR3 is TGTGCCAGCAGTAAGCGGACAGGGAGAGACGAGCAGTACTTC. This encodes CASSKRTGRDEQYF.

V is TRBV11-2 and J is TRBJ2-5, with TRBD2 matching 13 bases. Trimming removed 5 bases from V and 5 bases from J; junction bases left unmatched: 5. The length of the CDR3 is 15 residues. Germline-derived CDR1 and CDR2 are SGHAT and FQNNGV. CDR3 sequence: CASSRTSGSLETQYF. The CDR3 bases are TGTGCCAGCAGCCGGACTAGCGGGAGTCTCGAGACCCAGTACTTC. The full variable domain, in which reference TRBV11-2 and TRBJ2-5 provide the parts outside the CDR3, is EAGVAQSPRYKIIEKRQSVAFWCNPISGHATLYWYQQILGQGPKLLIQFQNNGVVDDSQLPKDRFSAERLKGVDSTLKIQPAKLEDSAVYLCASSRTSGSLETQYFGPGTRLLVL.

This clone appeared a single time. The chain employs TRBV11-3 and TRBJ1-1; TRBD1 agrees at 7 bases. This CDR3 is 17 amino acids long. Trimming removed 5 bases from V and 8 bases from J; junction bases left unmatched: 20. CDR1 SGHNT and CDR2 YENEEA come from the germline V gene. The DNA for the CDR3 is TGTGCCAGCAGCGCCCATTTTGATCTCAGGGGGGCAAAGGAAGCTTTCTTT. Residues: CASSAHFDLRGAKEAFF.

This clone was recorded only once. This chain links TRBV2 with TRBJ2-7; D might be TRBD2 (5 bases). Trimming stripped 5 bases from V and 4 bases from J, with 6 bases between. Germline values: CDR1 SNHLY, CDR2 FYNNEI. The CDR3 runs to 11 residues. CDR3 sequence (DNA): TGTGCCAGCAGTCGCGGGTACGAGCAGTACTTC. It specifies CASSRGYEQYF.

In its sample, this clone was seen a few times. The V and J genes are TRBV6-4 and TRBJ2-3; 7 bases are a match to TRBD2. Germline CDR1 and CDR2: MRHNA and SNTAGT. The V gene end was trimmed by 5 bases and the J gene end by 0 bases; junction bases not matched to a gene: 5. CDR3 length equals 15 residues. The CDR3 here is CASSLSGESTDTQYF. DNA for the CDR3: TGTGCCAGCAGTCTCAGCGGGGAGAGCACAGATACGCAGTATTTT.